These T cell receptor beta chains were read from a single sample in a study of OX40 agonist ivuxolimab in advanced cancers. Assay used: immunoSEQ multiplex PCR; TCRdb lists only in-frame clones, some missing. The data contain about 82,000 clones, about 90% of them singletons. The input for sequencing was CD4+ or CD8+ T cells sorted from blood, taken in a trial of the OX40 agonist ivuxolimab. The receptors stem from an adult with an advanced solid tumor such as melanoma, head and neck, liver or kidney cancer. CDR3s include the opening cysteine and the closing phenylalanine or tryptophan.

J	V	CDR3
TRBJ2-7	TRBV7-9	CASSLTDEQYF
TRBJ2-7	TRBV7-2	CASSSITSSYEQYF
TRBJ1-1	TRBV27	CASSLGLVTEAFF
TRBJ2-7	TRBV27	CASSLGWPGWEQYF
TRBJ1-1	TRBV6-5	CASSYSTRNTEAFF
TRBJ2-1	TRBV7-3	CASSLWTSGDEQFF
TRBJ1-6	TRBV6-5	CASSYGVAPLHF
TRBJ1-1	TRBV15	CATSTPGRRPNEAFF
TRBJ1-2	TRBV30	CAWKTEDTLPYGYTF
TRBJ1-2	TRBV12-5	CASGLPDREIYGYTF
TRBJ2-6	TRBV9	CASSYWANVLTF
TRBJ1-6	TRBV4-3	CASSQDRLGSTNSPLHF
TRBJ2-7	TRBV7-9	CASSFPGRPREQYF
TRBJ2-3	TRBV5-1	CASSSRWADTQYF
TRBJ2-7	TRBV5-6	CASSLWTDTYEQYF
TRBJ2-7	TRBV4-3	CASSPGTASYEQYF
TRBJ1-2	TRBV27	CASSLFQGQSYYGYTF
TRBJ2-1	TRBV7-2	CASSLGVVYNEQFF
TRBJ2-1	TRBV7-8	CASSYGTSGGELSSYNEQFF
TRBJ2-3	TRBV11-2	CASSLKPSDTDTQYF
TRBJ2-7	TRBV9	CASSVGGGPYEQYF
TRBJ2-7	TRBV5-1	CASSRDRGTYEQYF
TRBJ2-7	TRBV7-9	CASSLVQGVRSEQYF
TRBJ2-7	TRBV7-6	CASSLEGGGSTYEQYF
TRBJ2-7	TRBV2	CASYRSGESGYEQYF
TRBJ1-2	TRBV29-1	CSVEGSSANYGYTF
TRBJ1-2	TRBV11-3	CASSVGISRGYTF
TRBJ2-3	TRBV6-6	CATERESTDTQYF
TRBJ1-4	TRBV2	CASIPEETNEKLFF
TRBJ1-2	TRBV6-5	CASSTRDSPLYGYTF
TRBJ2-2	TRBV13	CASSLGGYTGELFF
NA	TRBV2	CASSDTGQGASEQYF
TRBJ1-3	TRBV10-1	CASSGESSGNTIYF
TRBJ1-5	TRBV5-1	CASSSKGAKGNQPQHF
TRBJ2-7	TRBV15	CATSRDREGRDEQYF
TRBJ2-7	TRBV6-5	CASSYGWSSYEQYF
TRBJ2-7	TRBV19	CASNDGTQSYEQYF
TRBJ2-7	TRBV7-6	CASSRGVAWNEQYF
TRBJ1-5	TRBV4-2	CASSQDVDGNRQPQHF